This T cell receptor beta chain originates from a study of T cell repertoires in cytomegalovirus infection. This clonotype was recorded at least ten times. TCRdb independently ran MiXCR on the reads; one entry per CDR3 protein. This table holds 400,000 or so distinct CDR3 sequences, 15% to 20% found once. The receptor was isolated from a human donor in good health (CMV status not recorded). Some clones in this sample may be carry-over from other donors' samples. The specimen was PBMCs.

The CDR3 here is CASSLDRGYDGYTF. The CDR3, as DNA: TGTGCCAGCAGCTTAGACAGGGGCTACGATGGCTACACCTTC. The chain joins TRBV7-2 to TRBJ1-2, with 7 bases fitting TRBD1. CDR3 length: 14 amino acids. With 1 base clipped from V and 6 bases from J, the junction kept 5 bases outside the gene matches. Germline values: CDR1 SGHTA, CDR2 FQGNSA.